This T cell receptor (beta chain) was captured by sequencing in a study of a mutant IDH1 vaccine in newly diagnosed glioma (dated by TCRdb to about 2021). Background for the entire study: Of the roughly 31 treated patients, roughly 60% were male and 37.5% were female, and the mean age was approximately 40 years. For exploratory analyses, longitudinal TCRB deep sequencing was carried out in about 25 treated patients wherever samples were available. Before enrollment, patients had received standard therapy of radiotherapy alone, temozolomide alone, or radiochemotherapy with temozolomide; most received the combination. Six visits were used for peripheral blood collection: V03 (baseline), V05, V07, V10, V12 and V13.

The sample's time point label is to be understood as: baseline, week 1 (first vaccination visit). Per the publication, the treatment or condition label means: pre-vaccination baseline after standard-of-care therapy. Donors had newly diagnosed WHO grade 3 or 4 IDH1-mutant astrocytomas with loss of nuclear ATRX. The samples were drawn from NOA16, a multicentre, single-arm, open-label phase I trial in Germany that tested a mutant IDH1 peptide vaccine in humans for the first time. Visit V03 blood draws served as the baseline sample for immunogenicity testing. Genomic DNA for TCRB sequencing was extracted from EDTA blood using the DNeasy Blood and Tissue Kit. On the study overall, not on this receptor specifically: No apparent relationship was observed between pseudoprogression and alterations in the top peripheral T cell clonotypes detected by TCRB sequencing. It was noted by the authors that analyses of patient blood samples could not be reproduced owing to sample limitations. Vaccine-induced immune responses across multiple MHC alleles were detected in approximately 94% of patients. PBMC samples for TCRB deep sequencing were selected based on availability.

Library prep was done by the immunoSEQ multiplex PCR assay. The hsTCRB Kit was used according to the manufacturer's protocol to amplify rearranged TCR beta chain sequences. Sequencing of TCRB libraries was carried out on an Illumina MiSeq. In the paper's pipeline: The proprietary platform of the kit vendor was used for demultiplexing, trimming and gene mapping. TCRdb carries this immuneACCESS record with in-frame sequences only. Its versions omit some clonotypes, under half of them owing to an unresolved V gene in the studies checked, with the rest unexplained. V, J and clone size were drawn from that table, and D and trimming were deduced from the DNA. This sample lists approximately 36,000 clones; around four fifths were detected once. Together, the top ten hold 7.5% to 9.5% of the sample. As to this clone: Which antigen it targets is not known. No clone much larger than this one lies a single base away; base qualities are absent.

The CDR3 spans 14 residues, from the cysteine through the phenylalanine. Only the CDR3 part of the read is kept: 42 bases, read in frame from the first base. Taken from the germline V gene, the CDR1 and CDR2 loops are SGHDT and YYEEEE. Deletion took 4 bases off V and 3 bases off J, with a span of 13 bases between the germline ends. The TCR sequence derives from a man in his forties with glioma. Some clones in this sample may be carry-over from other donors' samples. Material: PBMCs, obtained from a glioma patient treated with radiotherapy, temozolomide or both. The V and J segments used are TRBV5-6 and TRBJ2-5; TRBD1 is a weak D gene call, 5 bases matching. The DNA sequence is given as TGTGCCAGCAGCCGCCTGGACACGAAAGAGACCCAGTACTTC. Translated, this gives CASSRLDTKETQYF.